The 32 T cell receptor beta chains listed next were all sequenced from one sample in a study of cytomegalovirus exposure and HLA in healthy donors. Amplification used 60 Vbeta primers and 13 Jbeta primers. Profiling relied on immunoSEQ multiplex PCR, and the TCRdb table lists in-frame clones only, not all of them. This table holds around 95,000 clones, about 75% found once. Sequences were obtained from PBMCs. All receptors come from a young man in good health and CMV-seropositive.

The V gene is TRBV10-3, the J gene TRBJ2-5; perhaps TRBD1 as D (5 bases). The J call may be faulty, since TRBJ2-7 better matches the DNA end. Germline V lookup: CDR1 ENHRY, CDR2 SYGVKD. CDR3 length: 15 residues. The CDR3 loop reads CAISETPTRTFEQYF. In DNA, the CDR3 is TGTGCCATCAGTGAGACACCTACCCGGACATTCGAGCAGTACTTC.

This chain uses TRBV7-2 with TRBJ2-3, with 7 positions matching TRBD2. The J segment lost 14 bases and the V segment lost 1 base, leaving 12 bases of the junction unmatched. Germline V gene data show CDR1 as SGHTA and CDR2 as FQGNSA. This CDR3 has 14 amino acids. CDR3 DNA: TGTGCCAGCAGCTTAGTTGGAGGACTAGAGGTTCCGTATTTT. Residues: CASSLVGGLEVPYF.

The chain is built from TRBV11-3 and TRBJ2-2; 9 positions match TRBD1. After removal of 3 bases from V and 3 bases from J, the junction contained 11 bases not matched to a gene. Looked up from germline, CDR1 is SGHNT and CDR2 is YENEEA. The CDR3 is made up of 18 amino acids. The CDR3 DNA reads as TGTGCCAGCAGCTTGGGGGACAGGGTGAAAATGGACACCGGGGAGCTGTTTTTT. This codes for CASSLGDRVKMDTGELFF. The whole variable domain, filled in from reference TRBV11-3 and TRBJ2-2, reads EAGVVQSPRYKIIEKKQPVAFWCNPISGHNTLYWYLQNLGQGPELLIRYENEEAVDDSQLPKDRFSAERLKGVDSTLKIQPAELGDSAVYLCASSLGDRVKMDTGELFFGEGSRLTVL.

V is TRBV30 and J is TRBJ1-4, with 7 nucleotides matching TRBD1. The CDR3 has 15 amino acids. The V and J ends lost 0 bases and 7 bases, in that order; junction bases with no gene match: 8. Germline assignment: CDR1 GTSNPN and CDR2 SVGIG (reference sequence). CDR3 bases: TGTGCCTGGAGTGTAACGGACAGGACACCTGAAAAACTGTTTTTT. Encoded protein: CAWSVTDRTPEKLFF.

The V call is TRBV14, the J call TRBJ2-3; 7 nucleotides match TRBD2. Germline V gene data show CDR1 as SGHDN and CDR2 as FVKESK. The trim removed 5 bases at V and 4 bases at J, leaving 9 bases unmatched. This CDR3 is built from 15 residues. DNA of the CDR3: TGTGCCAGCAGCACCCAGCGGGGTGTAGCAGATACGCAGTATTTT. Protein: CASSTQRGVADTQYF.

The J gene is TRBJ1-4, the V gene TRBV6-1; D unresolved. V dropped 2 bases and J dropped 4 bases, with 8 bases sitting between them. CDR1 is MNHNS, CDR2 SASEGT, per germline. The CDR3 totals 14 residues. This chain's CDR3 is CASSEFGGNEKLFF. CDR3 coding DNA: TGTGCCAGCAGTGAATTCGGCGGTAATGAAAAACTGTTTTTT.

The genes are TRBV11-3 and TRBJ2-7; D is perhaps TRBD1 (6 bases). The germline V and J ends were trimmed by 5 bases and 6 bases, with 20 bases remaining between them. Germline V CDR1 and CDR2: SGHNT, YENEEA. The CDR3 spans 15 residues. CDR3 DNA: TGTGCCAGCAGCCCGAACAGGGTTCAATTATCCGAGCAGTACTTC. Residues: CASSPNRVQLSEQYF.

CDR3 in amino acids: CASSLGNQGLDNYGYTF. In nucleotides, the CDR3 is TGTGCCAGCAGCTTAGGGAACCAGGGGCTAGATAACTATGGCTACACCTTC. This rearrangement joins TRBV13 to TRBJ1-2, with D maybe TRBD1 (6 bases). The CDR3 runs 17 residues. Germline assignment: CDR1 PRHDT and CDR2 FYEKMQ (reference sequence). V was pared by 0 bases and J by 1 base, with 15 bases between. Full variable domain (outside the CDR3, taken from reference TRBV13 and TRBJ1-2): AAGVIQSPRHLIKEKRETATLKCYPIPRHDTVYWYQQGPGQDPQFLISFYEKMQSDKGSIPDRFSAQQFSDYHSELNMSSLELGDSALYFCASSLGNQGLDNYGYTFGSGTRLTVV.

J is TRBJ2-4 and V is TRBV11-2; possible D gene TRBD1, 6 bases. Trimming took off 2 bases at V and 6 bases at J, with 11 bases between the two ends. The CDR3 extends over 14 amino acids. Germline lookup yields CDR1 SGHAT and CDR2 FQNNGV. CDR3 nucleotide sequence: TGTGCCAGCAGCTTATCCCCAGGGGCAAACATTCAGTACTTC. Protein sequence: CASSLSPGANIQYF.

The J gene is TRBJ1-2, the V gene TRBV18, with 7 bases fitting TRBD1. This CDR3 is 14 amino acids long. V dropped 0 bases and J dropped 9; count of bases not matched to a gene: 7. CDR1 KGHSH and CDR2 LQKENI come from the germline V gene. The CDR3 DNA reads TGTGCCAGCTCACCACCGGGACAGTCGAAGAGCTACACCTTC. Its protein is CASSPPGQSKSYTF.

This chain links TRBV27 with TRBJ1-6; D perhaps matches TRBD1 (6 bases). Trimming took 6 bases from V and 9 from J, leaving 12 bases between them. Germline values: CDR1 MNHEY, CDR2 SMNVEV (reference sequence). This CDR3 is built from 13 residues. The CDR3 here is CASSYREISPLHF. The DNA for the CDR3 is TGTGCCAGCAGCTACAGGGAGATTTCACCCCTCCACTTT.

This clone was observed at least ten times. The chain joins TRBV5-1 to TRBJ2-3; TRBD1 matches at 11 bases. The CDR3 runs 16 residues. Trimming at V came to 0 bases and at J to 5 bases, leaving 5 bases not matched to a gene. Germline V lookup: CDR1 SGHRS, CDR2 YFSETQ. CDR3 loop: CASSLAPDRGRDTQYF. CDR3 coding DNA: TGCGCCAGCAGCTTGGCCCCGGACAGGGGGCGAGATACGCAGTATTTT.

This clone was seen just once. The chain uses TRBV28 and TRBJ2-7, with D maybe TRBD1 (6 bases). V dropped 6 bases and J dropped 3 bases, with 21 bases sitting between them. The germline V gene has CDR1 MDHEN and CDR2 SYDVKM. The CDR3 has 16 residues. The CDR3 loop reads CASSVLDGTSGYEQYF. Here the CDR3 DNA reads TGTGCCAGCAGCGTGCTAGATGGGACATCCGGCTACGAGCAGTACTTC. Variable domain in full (rest from reference TRBV28 and TRBJ2-7): DVKVTQSSRYLVKRTGEKVFLECVQDMDHENMFWYRQDPGLGLRLIYFSYDVKMKEKGDIPEGYSVSREKKERFSLILESASTNQTSMYLCASSVLDGTSGYEQYFGPGTRLTVT.

This sequence joins TRBV28 and TRBJ1-6; D unclear. Germline V gene lookup returns CDR1 MDHEN and CDR2 SYDVKM. V was shortened by 3 bases and J by 6 bases, with 9 bases between the two germline ends. This CDR3 comprises 14 residues. CDR3 sequence reads: CASSFSDPNSPLHF. The DNA for the CDR3 is TGTGCCAGCAGTTTCAGTGATCCTAATTCACCCCTCCACTTT.

This clone was picked up one time. The CDR3 DNA sequence: TGTGCCAGCAGTGATGTGGGACAATTAGCAAATCAGCCCCAGCATTTT. Translation: CASSDVGQLANQPQHF. The chain is built from TRBV2 and TRBJ1-5, with D possibly matching TRBD1 (6 bases). CDR3 length: 16 residues. Trimming took 3 bases from V and 4 from J, leaving 16 bases between them. Germline CDR1 is SNHLY and CDR2 is FYNNEI.

The chain combines TRBV5-1 with TRBJ2-3, with 8 bases lining up with TRBD1. V shed 0 bases and J 0 bases; nucleotides not matched to a gene: 0. Germline V gene lookup returns CDR1 SGHRS and CDR2 YFSETQ. CDR3 length equals 15 residues. Here the CDR3 reads CASSLGQGSTDTQYF. CDR3 sequence (DNA): TGCGCCAGCAGCTTGGGACAGGGGAGCACAGATACGCAGTATTTT.

The V gene is TRBV5-4, the J gene TRBJ2-1; D may be TRBD2 (5 bases). The germline V gene has CDR1 SGHNT and CDR2 YYREEE (reference sequence). The CDR3 extends over 13 amino acids. The V end lost 3 bases, the J end lost 8 bases, and 12 bases lay between the germline ends. For the CDR3, the DNA is TGTGCCAGCAGCTACGGGAACACTTATGAGCAGTTCTTC. It specifies CASSYGNTYEQFF.

This clone has just a few counts. One end of the junction varies from germline; a read error may be responsible. The gene calls are TRBV7-9 and TRBJ1-1; a possible D gene is TRBD1 (6 bases). Looked up from germline, CDR1 is SEHNR and CDR2 is FQNEAQ (reference sequence). The CDR3 contains 15 residues. The CDR3 coding sequence is TGTTCCAGCAGCTTAAGCGGACAGCAGAACACTGAAGCTTTCTTT. This translates into CSSSLSGQQNTEAFF.

The DNA of the CDR3 is TGTGCCAGCAGCCGGAGGTTCGGAAACACCATATATTTT. This codes for CASSRRFGNTIYF. The J gene is TRBJ1-3, the V gene TRBV7-2; D gene ambiguous. Between the trimmed V and J ends, which lost 5 bases and 4 bases, there was a span of 9 bases. This CDR3 region has 13 residues. The V gene's germline CDR1 is SGHTA and CDR2 FQGNSA.

This clone was counted a few times. V usage is TRBV5-1 and J usage is TRBJ2-2; D unclear. Germline CDR1 reads SGHRS; CDR2 reads YFSETQ. Trimming removed 0 bases from V and 2 bases from J, with 5 bases in between. The CDR3 loop spans 14 amino acids. The CDR3, as DNA: TGCGCCAGCAGCTTGGACAGAAACACCGGGGAGCTGTTTTTT. It translates to CASSLDRNTGELFF. Full variable domain (outside the CDR3, taken from reference TRBV5-1 and TRBJ2-2): KAGVTQTPRYLIKTRGQQVTLSCSPISGHRSVSWYQQTPGQGLQFLFEYFSETQRNKGNFPGRFSGRQFSNSRSEMNVSTLELGDSALYLCASSLDRNTGELFFGEGSRLTVL.

The rearrangement links TRBV11-2 to TRBJ2-1; D remains ambiguous. This CDR3 is 13 amino acids long. Germline loops: CDR1 SGHAT, CDR2 FQNNGV. Trimming took 5 bases from V and 8 from J, leaving 13 bases between them. CDR3 DNA: TGTGCCAGCAGCCCCTCCTGGCTGGATGAGCAGTTCTTC. It translates to CASSPSWLDEQFF.

The table lists this clone with a count of one. CDR3: CASRTVNSPLHF. The CDR3 DNA reads TGTGCCAGCAGGACAGTTAATTCACCCCTCCACTTT. This rearrangement joins TRBV6-6 to TRBJ1-6; possible D gene TRBD1, 5 bases. Germline V gene data show CDR1 as MNHNY and CDR2 as SVGAGI (reference sequence). V shed 6 bases and J shed 6 bases, with 6 bases lying between them. The CDR3 is 12 amino acids.

J is TRBJ1-1 and V is TRBV27, with D possibly TRBD1 on 5 matching bases. There are 15 residues in the CDR3. Germline assignment: CDR1 MNHEY and CDR2 SMNVEV (reference sequence). With 6 bases removed from V and 0 bases from J, the gap between germline ends came to 14 bases. The CDR3 reads CASSPEGNLNTEAFF. In DNA, the CDR3 is TGTGCCAGCAGCCCGGAGGGGAACTTGAACACTGAAGCTTTCTTT.

The chain carries TRBV9 and TRBJ2-5; 10 bases are shared with TRBD2. The DNA end lines up better with TRBJ2-7; the J call may be wrong. Germline V CDR1 and CDR2: SGDLS, YYNGEE. CDR3 size: 15 residues. CDR3 DNA sequence: TGTGCCAGCAGCGTAGCGGGGACTAGCGAGTACGAGCAGTACTTC. Protein sequence: CASSVAGTSEYEQYF.

The chain uses TRBV9 and TRBJ2-3; the match to TRBD2 covers 7 bases. Trimming at V came to 5 bases and at J to 8 bases, leaving 14 bases not matched to a gene. Germline V gene sequence: CDR1 SGDLS, CDR2 YYNGEE. The length of the CDR3 is 15 residues. The CDR3, as DNA: TGTGCCAGCAGTCCCGGGACTACCGTCACGGGTACGCAGTATTTT. Protein product: CASSPGTTVTGTQYF.

Notes on this clone: The junction differs from germline at one of its ends, possibly a read error. V usage is TRBV7-9 and J usage is TRBJ2-7; 7 nucleotides align to TRBD1. This CDR3 is built from 16 residues. Germline V lookup: CDR1 SEHNR, CDR2 FQNEAQ (reference sequence). The CDR3 coding sequence is TGTTCCAGCAGCCCCCCGGGACAGAGAGAACCTTACGAGCAGTACTTC. Translation: CSSSPPGQREPYEQYF.

This clone has just one count. This chain joins TRBV2 and TRBJ1-3; 9 bases map to TRBD1. This CDR3 has 17 amino acids. V gave up 6 bases and J gave up 3 bases; unmatched junction bases: 12. Germline-derived CDR1 and CDR2 are SNHLY and FYNNEI. The CDR3: CASRMYRGRDFGNTIYF. The CDR3 DNA reads TGTGCCAGCAGAATGTACAGGGGGCGCGACTTTGGAAACACCATATATTTT.

This clone has just one count. The V call is TRBV6-5, the J call TRBJ1-2; 10 nucleotides align to TRBD1. Germline loops: CDR1 MNHEY, CDR2 SVGAGI. This CDR3 comprises 16 residues. With V trimmed by 0 bases and J by 4 bases, 5 bases remained unmatched. In nucleotides, the CDR3 is TGTGCCAGCAGTTACTCGAGACAGGGGGCTGGCTATGGCTACACCTTC. Its translation: CASSYSRQGAGYGYTF.

The gene calls are TRBV18 and TRBJ2-1; TRBD2 matches at 8 bases. Germline trimming cut 3 bases from V and 9 bases from J; bases unmatched to any gene: 7. The CDR3 is 14 amino acids. The germline V gene encodes CDR1 KGHSH and CDR2 LQKENI. The CDR3: CASSPGTSHVEQFF. CDR3 nucleotide sequence: TGTGCCAGCTCACCCGGGACTAGTCACGTTGAGCAGTTCTTC. Using reference TRBV18 and TRBJ2-1 for the parts outside the CDR3, the full variable domain is NAGVMQNPRHLVRRRGQEARLRCSPMKGHSHVYWYRQLPEEGLKFMVYLQKENIIDESGMPKERFSAEFPKEGPSILRIQQVVRGDSAAYFCASSPGTSHVEQFFGPGTRLTVL.

The CDR3 DNA reads TGTGCCAGCAGCCAGAACCGAGGTGAACCCCTCCACTTT. Translated, it gives CASSQNRGEPLHF. The chain uses TRBV14 and TRBJ1-6; D remains unclear. The CDR3 extends over 13 amino acids. Trimming stripped 3 bases from V and 12 bases from J, with 12 bases between. Germline V CDR1 and CDR2: SGHDN, FVKESK. Based on the CDR3 plus reference TRBV14 and TRBJ1-6, the full variable domain is EAGVTQFPSHSVIEKGQTVTLRCDPISGHDNLYWYRRVMGKEIKFLLHFVKESKQDESGMPNNRFLAERTGGTYSTLKVQPAELEDSGVYFCASSQNRGEPLHFGNGTRLTVT.

The CDR3 bases are TGTGCCAGTAGTATAGTAGGGGATGGCACAGATACGCAGTATTTT. This codes for CASSIVGDGTDTQYF. The V and J genes are TRBV19 and TRBJ2-3; a weak D match, TRBD1 (5 bases). Germline CDR1 and CDR2: LNHDA and SQIVND (reference sequence). This CDR3 has 15 residues. The V end was cut by 1 base, the J end by 1 base, with 9 bases between.

For the CDR3, the DNA is TGTGCCAGCAGCCCAATAACAGGGGGCAGGTCCTATAATTCACCCCTCCACTTT. Translation gives CASSPITGGRSYNSPLHF. The chain is built from TRBV7-2 and TRBJ1-6, with TRBD1 matching 9 bases. Trimming cost V 5 bases and J 1 base; bases outside gene matches: 9. The CDR3 runs to 18 residues. Germline V lookup: CDR1 SGHTA, CDR2 FQGNSA.